The clone carrying this T cell receptor (beta chain) was observed a single time. Recipients boosted at about 4 weeks or about 12 weeks are pooled. This record belongs to a study of T cell responses to AZD1222 COVID-19 vaccine. The CDR3 contains 13 residues. V lost 8 bases and J 1 base, leaving 11 bases between the germline ends. Profiled with immunoSEQ multiplex PCR; TCRdb holds only in-frame clones, not every one. Of 85,000 to 95,000 clones listed, approximately 90% are singletons. The source is an adult who received the AZD1222 COVID-19 vaccine. The source was peripheral blood, collected 28 days after the second AZD1222 dose. This chain connects TRBV12-3 or TRBV12-4 to TRBJ1-1; the D is unclear. CDR3 bases: TGTGCCAGCTCCCCGTCGGCGAACACTGAAGCTTTCTTT. This translates into CASSPSANTEAFF.